These T cell receptor beta chains were read from a single sample in a study of identical twins. TCRdb reprocessed the 5' RACE reads via MiXCR and lists one record per CDR3 protein. Here the sample spans 1.5 million or so distinct CDR3 sequences, around 33% being singletons. Sample: cord blood. Receptors originate from a newborn girl in good health. The CDR3 runs from the conserved cysteine through the conserved F or W. The D gene is left open where the match is weak. For some rows the clone size is stated as once, few or many, or as a class when expanded; others skip it.

TRBJ2-5 | - | - | TRBV20-1 | 13 | TGCAGTGCCAACACCGGAGGGAAAGAGACCCAGTACTTC | CSANTGGKETQYF
TRBJ1-5 | - | - | TRBV27 | 15 | TGTGCCAGCAGTTTATACGGGGCAGGGCATCAGCCCCAGCATTTT | CASSLYGAGHQPQHF
TRBJ2-3 | - | - | TRBV28 | 14 | TGTGCCAGCAGTTTATTGGCAGGGTTGGATACGCAGTATTTT | CASSLLAGLDTQYF
TRBJ1-2 | - | few | TRBV5-5 | 15 | TGTGCCAGCAGCTTGGACCCAACAGGGAACTATGGCTACACCTTC | CASSLDPTGNYGYTF
TRBJ2-7 | TRBD2 | few | TRBV6-1 | 18 | TGTGCCAGCAGTGAAGAAGGACTAGCGGGAGTCTCCTCCTACGAGCAGTACTTC | CASSEEGLAGVSSYEQYF
TRBJ1-5 | - | - | TRBV12-3/TRBV12-4 | 18 | TGTGCCAGCAGTTTAGCATACCTACGGGAGGGTTTCGATCAGCCCCAGCATTTT | CASSLAYLREGFDQPQHF
TRBJ1-1 | - | few | TRBV14 | 14 | TGTGCCAGCAGCCAGACGACAGGATGGACCAAGCTTTTCTTT | CASSQTTGWTKLFF
TRBJ2-7 | - | many | TRBV7-2 | 13 | TGTGCCAGCAGCTTAGGAATTGCCTACGAGCAGTACTTC | CASSLGIAYEQYF
TRBJ2-7 | TRBD1 | - | TRBV6-1 | 15 | TGTGCCAGCAGTGAATACGGGACAGGCCTCTACGAGCAGTACTTC | CASSEYGTGLYEQYF
TRBJ2-3 | TRBD2 | - | TRBV6-5 | 15 | TGTGCCAGCAGTTACACTAGCGGGAGTTCAGATACGCAGTATTTT | CASSYTSGSSDTQYF
TRBJ2-5 | - | few | TRBV6-1 | 13 | TGTGCCAGCAGTGACGGGACTCTGGGGGAGCAGTACTTC | CASSDGTLGEQYF
TRBJ1-2 | - | - | TRBV9 | 13 | TGTGCCAGCAGCGTGAGGGAGTACTATGGCTACACCTTC | CASSVREYYGYTF
TRBJ2-7 | TRBD2 | - | TRBV20-1 | 15 | TGCAGTGCTAGAACGCCGCTAGCGGGAGGATACGAGCAGTACTTC | CSARTPLAGGYEQYF
TRBJ2-3 | TRBD2 | few | TRBV7-2 | 16 | TGTGCCAGCAGCCCTAGATTCACTAGCGTCACAGATACGCAGTATTTT | CASSPRFTSVTDTQYF
TRBJ1-4 | - | few | TRBV28 | 14 | TGTGCCAGCAGTTTATTACGTCAGATCGAAAAACTGTTTTTT | CASSLLRQIEKLFF
TRBJ2-5 | TRBD2 | - | TRBV28 | 16 | TGTGCCAGCGGGCCCAATAGCGGGAGTGGATACAATGAGCAGTACTTC | CASGPNSGSGYNEQYF
TRBJ2-7 | - | - | TRBV12-3/TRBV12-4 | 14 | TGTGCCAGCAGTGCCGGGTTACTGGTTTACGAGCAGTACTTC | CASSAGLLVYEQYF
TRBJ2-7 | - | few | TRBV5-6 | 13 | TGTGCCAGCAGCTTGGATTCGGGAATCGAGCAGTACTTC | CASSLDSGIEQYF
TRBJ2-7 | - | few | TRBV13 | 14 | TGTGCCAGCAGCCCGGGACCCGGCTCCTACGAGCAGTACTTC | CASSPGPGSYEQYF
TRBJ1-6 | TRBD1 | few | TRBV20-1 | 16 | TGCAGTGCTAGAGGGGACAGGCGCTCCTATAATTCACCCCTCCACTTT | CSARGDRRSYNSPLHF
TRBJ2-7 | TRBD1 | - | TRBV20-1 | 17 | TGCAGTGCTAGAGATGCGGCCGCGGACAGGTTTCCCTACGAGCAGTACTTC | CSARDAAADRFPYEQYF
TRBJ1-1 | - | few | TRBV3-1 | 15 | TGTGCCAGCAGCCAAGGGTCTAGGGGGGGCAGGAGTGCTTTCTTT | CASSQGSRGGRSAFF
TRBJ2-1 | TRBD2 | - | TRBV4-2 | 20 | TGTGCCAGCAGCCAAGCCCCGGGACTAGCGGGAGGAACGCCTTACAATGAGCAGTTCTTC | CASSQAPGLAGGTPYNEQFF
TRBJ2-7 | TRBD2 | many | TRBV6-6 | 15 | TGTGCCAGCAGTTATTCTAGCGGGAGCTCCTACGAGCAGTACTTC | CASSYSSGSSYEQYF
TRBJ2-1 | TRBD1 | - | TRBV7-2 | 12 | TGTGCCAGCAGCTGGACAGGGCCTGAGCAGTTCTTC | CASSWTGPEQFF
TRBJ2-7 | - | few | TRBV20-1 | 11 | TGCAGTGCTCGACAGGCCGTAGAGCAGTACTTC | CSARQAVEQYF